These 21 T cell receptor beta chains were all obtained from the same sample, sequenced in a study of shared clonotypes between healthy human individuals. The method was immunoSEQ multiplex PCR; TCRdb's version includes in-frame clones alone and lacks a portion of them. Seen here are about 680,000 clones, 73% observed once, and the top ten hold 1.5% to 2%. Sequencing used memory CD4+ T cells sorted from blood. As for subset: CD45RA-negative fraction. Every receptor here comes from a woman aged 25 to 45 in good health.

This chain joins TRBV14 and TRBJ2-1; D call uncertain. The CDR3 spans 13 residues. V was trimmed by 1 base and J by 10 bases, leaving 11 bases between them. Germline lookup yields CDR1 SGHDN and CDR2 FVKESK. CDR3 sequence (DNA): TGTGCCAGCAGCCAAGTAGGTTCGGAGGAGCAGTTCTTC. It is translated as CASSQVGSEEQFF.

V usage is TRBV29-1 and J usage is TRBJ2-1, with 7 positions matching TRBD2. Germline V lookup: CDR1 SQVTM, CDR2 ANQGSEA. V shed 6 bases, J shed 2 bases, and the junction held 7 bases outside the gene matches. The CDR3 is made up of 14 amino acids. The CDR3 DNA follows: TGCAGCGTGCCCCGGGACTACCCCTACAATGAGCAGTTCTTC. It specifies CSVPRDYPYNEQFF.

The chain recombines TRBV28 with TRBJ1-1; weak D call: TRBD1 (5 bases). V gave up 5 bases and J gave up 10 bases, with 14 bases separating them. The germline V gene encodes CDR1 MDHEN and CDR2 SYDVKM. The CDR3 consists of 12 residues. CDR3: CASSPQGSRAFF. The CDR3 bases are TGTGCCAGCAGTCCGCAGGGTAGCCGAGCTTTCTTT.

Of note for this clone: One base away lies a much larger clone, so this may be a sequencing read error. The chain has TRBV2 and TRBJ2-5; 10 bases line up with TRBD2. Germline values: CDR1 SNHLY, CDR2 FYNNEI. The J segment lost 5 bases and the V segment lost 5 bases, leaving 5 bases of the junction unmatched. This CDR3 has 14 amino acids. The CDR3 DNA follows: TGTGCCAGCAGTAAACTAGCGGGAATCGAGACCCAGTACTTC. The encoded protein is CASSKLAGIETQYF. Together with reference TRBV2 and TRBJ2-5, the CDR3 gives the full variable domain: EPEVTQTPSHQVTQMGQEVILRCVPISNHLYFYWYRQILGQKVEFLVSFYNNEISEKSEIFDDQFSVERPDGSNFTLKIRSTKLEDSAMYFCASSKLAGIETQYFGPGTRLLVL.

The chain carries TRBV7-8 and TRBJ1-1; D possibly corresponds to TRBD1 (5 bases). Trimming shortened V by 1 base and J by 3 bases, and 12 bases separated the two germline ends. Germline CDR1 and CDR2: SGHVS and FQNEAQ. This CDR3 contains 15 residues. CDR3 in DNA: TGTGCCAGCAGCTTAGTTGGGGGGTTTTACACTGAAGCTTTCTTT. Its translation is CASSLVGGFYTEAFF.

This clone came up once. The CDR3 nucleotides read TGCAGCGTTTCGGACAGTCAAGAGACCCAGTACTTC. This gives the protein CSVSDSQETQYF. This chain links TRBV29-1 with TRBJ2-5; D may be TRBD1 (6 bases). CDR1 is SQVTM, CDR2 ANQGSEA, per germline. The ends were cut back, 5 bases at V and 2 bases at J, with 9 bases in the middle. The CDR3 consists of 12 residues.

The chain employs TRBV18 and TRBJ2-2; maybe TRBD2 (6 bases). V was pared by 8 bases and J by 4 bases, with 17 bases between. Germline V lookup: CDR1 KGHSH, CDR2 LQKENI. The CDR3 is made up of 15 amino acids. DNA for the CDR3: TGTGCCAGCAGAACCGGAGGGGTCTTCACCGGGGAGCTGTTTTTT. This translates into CASRTGGVFTGELFF.

This chain links TRBV27 with TRBJ1-1, with D perhaps matching TRBD1 (6 bases). This CDR3 has 16 residues. V lost 4 bases to trimming and J lost 0 bases, with 15 bases between them. CDR1 MNHEY and CDR2 SMNVEV come from the germline V gene (reference sequence). The CDR3 sequence: CASSYREVAMNTEAFF. CDR3 in DNA: TGTGCCAGCAGTTACAGGGAGGTCGCAATGAACACTGAAGCTTTCTTT.

The chain combines TRBV6-6 with TRBJ2-7, with 11 positions matching TRBD1. The CDR3 contains 14 residues. Germline CDR1 MNHNY, CDR2 SVGAGI (reference sequence). J gave up 5 bases and V 6 bases, and 6 bases lay outside the gene matches. CDR3 protein: CASSIGQGANEQYF. The CDR3 region has the DNA TGTGCCAGCAGCATCGGACAGGGGGCTAACGAGCAGTACTTC.

The chain joins TRBV4-2 to TRBJ1-3, with 8 bases aligning to TRBD1. The germline V gene encodes CDR1 LGHNA and CDR2 YNFKEQ. This CDR3 spans 17 amino acids. The V segment lost 4 bases and the J segment 0 bases; nucleotides outside the gene matches: 8. The CDR3 sequence is CASSPTGTGFSGNTIYF. The CDR3 bases are TGTGCCAGCAGCCCGACCGGGACAGGCTTCTCTGGAAACACCATATATTTT.

The chain carries TRBV5-1 and TRBJ2-6; 11 positions match TRBD1. CDR1 is SGHRS and CDR2 is YFSETQ in the germline V gene. This CDR3 region has 18 residues. Trimming removed 2 bases from V and 0 bases from J; junction bases left unmatched: 4. The CDR3 loop reads CASSLGTGGSSGANVLTF. In DNA form, the CDR3 reads TGCGCCAGCAGCTTAGGGACAGGGGGAAGCTCTGGGGCCAACGTCCTGACTTTC.

This clone was seen just once. The V and J genes are TRBV4-1 and TRBJ1-3, with TRBD1 matching 8 bases. CDR3 size: 15 residues. J lost 5 bases, V lost 3 bases, and 6 bases had no gene match. Germline V gene data show CDR1 as MGHRA and CDR2 as YSYEKL. CDR3 loop: CASSQGTGRRNTIYF. CDR3 coding DNA: TGCGCCAGCAGCCAGGGGACAGGTCGTAGAAACACCATATATTTT.

The chain has TRBV28 and TRBJ2-5; D perhaps matches TRBD2 (7 bases). The germline CDR1 and CDR2 sequences are MDHEN and SYDVKM. The CDR3 extends over 15 amino acids. Trimming cost V 5 bases and J 1 base, with 14 bases left between them. Written as DNA, the CDR3 is TGTGCCAGCAGTAAAGGGGGGGTGGTCCAAGAGACCCAGTACTTC. Residues: CASSKGGVVQETQYF.

Concerning this clone itself: A much more abundant neighbour one base away suggests this may be a read error. This chain links TRBV5-1 with TRBJ1-1, with 11 nucleotides matching TRBD1. Per germline, CDR1 SGHRS and CDR2 YFSETQ. The CDR3 has 14 residues. J lost 4 bases, V lost 5 bases, and 4 bases had no gene match. The CDR3 nucleotides read TGCGCCAGCAGACCCGGGACAGGGGGCACTGAAGCTTTCTTT. Its translation: CASRPGTGGTEAFF.

J is TRBJ1-4 and V is TRBV11-2; 8 nucleotides align to TRBD1. V shed 5 bases, J shed 4 bases, and the junction held 6 bases outside the gene matches. The length of the CDR3 is 15 residues. CDR1 SGHAT and CDR2 FQNNGV come from the germline V gene. CDR3: CASSPWTGFNEKLFF. CDR3 bases: TGTGCCAGCAGCCCCTGGACAGGGTTTAATGAAAAACTGTTTTTT.

The chain links TRBV6-5 to TRBJ2-6, with D uncertain. The CDR3 contains 14 residues. CDR1 and CDR2 (germline): MNHEY, SVGAGI. V was shortened by 6 bases and J by 0 bases, with 6 bases between the two germline ends. The CDR3 reads CASRPTSGANVLTF. The CDR3 coding sequence is TGTGCCAGCAGACCCACCTCTGGGGCCAACGTCCTGACTTTC.

The CDR3 nucleotides are TGTGCCAGCAGCGTACTCGCTGATTATAGCAATCAGCCCCAGCATTTT. Protein: CASSVLADYSNQPQHF. The chain joins TRBV9 to TRBJ1-5; D is undetermined. Germline V CDR1 and CDR2: SGDLS, YYNGEE. This CDR3 contains 16 residues. Between the trimmed V and J ends, which lost 1 base and 0 bases, there was a span of 11 bases.

The V and J genes are TRBV28 and TRBJ1-5; unclear D gene. The length of the CDR3 is 14 residues. V was trimmed by 8 bases and J by 3 bases, leaving 14 bases between them. Germline V gene sequence: CDR1 MDHEN, CDR2 SYDVKM. The CDR3 coding sequence is TGTGCCAGCCAACCCCGGGTAATCAATCAGCCCCAGCATTTT. Protein product: CASQPRVINQPQHF.

This clone was detected only a few times. The V gene is TRBV28, the J gene TRBJ2-7; 8 nucleotides match TRBD1. This CDR3 region has 14 residues. J gave up 5 bases and V 6 bases, and 9 bases lay outside the gene matches. Germline V gene sequence: CDR1 MDHEN, CDR2 SYDVKM. The CDR3 nucleotides read TGTGCCAGCAGGCTAGGACAGGGTGTTGACGAGCAGTACTTC. Translated, it gives CASRLGQGVDEQYF. Filled out from reference TRBV28 and TRBJ2-7, the complete variable domain reads DVKVTQSSRYLVKRTGEKVFLECVQDMDHENMFWYRQDPGLGLRLIYFSYDVKMKEKGDIPEGYSVSREKKERFSLILESASTNQTSMYLCASRLGQGVDEQYFGPGTRLTVT.

The CDR3 is CASSGQEWQPQHF. The DNA for the CDR3 is TGTGCCAGTAGTGGGCAGGAGTGGCAGCCCCAGCATTTT. The rearrangement uses TRBV19 and TRBJ1-5; no clear D gene. In germline, CDR1 is LNHDA, CDR2 SQIVND (reference sequence). Trimming pared 5 bases from V and 7 bases from J, leaving 12 bases between. This CDR3 region has 13 residues.

This chain connects TRBV12-5 to TRBJ2-1, with 7 bases fitting TRBD1. J gave up 6 bases and V 6 bases, and 8 bases lay outside the gene matches. This CDR3 comprises 14 residues. CDR1 LGHNT and CDR2 FRNRAP come from the germline V gene. CDR3: CASGVGTEANEQFF. The CDR3 DNA is TGTGCTAGTGGAGTGGGGACAGAGGCCAATGAGCAGTTCTTC.